This TCR beta chain was sequenced for a study of vaccination effects on CD4 cells after COVID-19. Background on the study: Participants were given two doses of BNT162b2 or mRNA-1273 vaccine.

Assay: immunoSEQ multiplex PCR; the TCRdb copy retains only in-frame clones and omits some. The sample comprises fewer than 90,000 clones, around 70% of which are singletons, and around 5% rests with the top ten. Antigen-specific CD4+ T cells were first expanded with viral peptide pools by the ViraFEST assay and only then sequenced. After about 10 days in culture, the CD4+ T cells were isolated. By PCR, the person was confirmed to have had SARS-CoV-2 infection between March and December 2020. Culturing of 1.5 million to 2.5 million PBMC per well took place with about 10 IU/ml IL-2 and around 10 ug/ml peptides. The negative control culture used an HIV-1 Nef peptide pool. Cells had half their medium changed to IL-2 medium on days 3 and 7. This clone turned up a few times. Its antigen is undetermined. CDR1 is GTSNPN and CDR2 is SVGIG in the germline V gene (reference sequence). V lost 2 bases and J 10 bases, leaving 9 bases between the germline ends. CDR3 size: 12 residues.

The starting material was CD4+ T cells from PBMCs cultured with HIV peptides, obtained before COVID-19 vaccination. Subset of the sample: HIV-1 Nef peptide pool negative control/reference culture. This chain uses TRBV30 with TRBJ1-6, with a weak D call TRBD1 (6 bases). This receptor was taken from a human donor who had a prior SARS-CoV-2 infection. CDR3 DNA: TGTGCCTGGAGTAGGGGGACCTCACCCCTCCACTTT. As protein: CAWSRGTSPLHF.